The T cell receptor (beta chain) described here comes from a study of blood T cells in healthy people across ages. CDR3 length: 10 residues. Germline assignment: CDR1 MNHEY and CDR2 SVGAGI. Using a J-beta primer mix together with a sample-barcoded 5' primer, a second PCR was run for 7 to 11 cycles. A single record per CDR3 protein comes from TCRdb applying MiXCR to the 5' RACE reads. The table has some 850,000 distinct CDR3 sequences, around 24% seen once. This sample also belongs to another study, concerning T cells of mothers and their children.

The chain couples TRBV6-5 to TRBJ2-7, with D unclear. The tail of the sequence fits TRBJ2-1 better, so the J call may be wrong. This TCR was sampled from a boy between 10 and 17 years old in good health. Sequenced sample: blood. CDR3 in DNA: TGTGCCAGCGGGCACAATGAGCAGTTCTTC. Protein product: CASGHNEQFF.